A selection of T cell receptor beta chains follows, all from one sample in a study of blood T cell repertoires in COVID-19. Measured with immunoSEQ multiplex PCR; TCRdb has only the in-frame clones, and not every one. The repertoire holds roughly 250,000 clones, with around nine tenths as singletons. The sequenced sample consisted of PBMCs or T cells enriched from blood (not recorded which). These receptor sequences come from a woman between 50 and 59 years old who had recovered from COVID-19. Each CDR3 is given with its conserved first and last residue. A D gene is named only where the DNA matches it firmly. Expanded clones are given a class, and other clones once, few, many or no size at all.

CASSDSGRVDTQYF | TGTGCCAGCAGCGACAGCGGGAGGGTTGATACGCAGTATTTT | TRBJ2-3 | few | TRBD2 | TRBV28
CASRQKEQGNTEAFF | TGTGCCAGCAGGCAGAAGGAACAGGGGAACACTGAAGCTTTCTTT | TRBJ1-1 | NA | NA | TRBV2
CASIRSPGTGFEQYF | TGTGCCAGCATTCGCTCCCCCGGGACAGGGTTCGAGCAGTACTTC | TRBJ2-7 | NA | TRBD1 | TRBV2
CASSDETGRDYGYTF | TGTGCCAGCAGTGACGAGACAGGGCGCGACTATGGCTACACCTTC | TRBJ1-2 | once | TRBD1 | TRBV6-1
CASSLARSGSGELFF | TGTGCCAGCAGCTTGGCCCGGAGCGGGAGTGGGGAGCTGTTTTTT | TRBJ2-2 | NA | TRBD2 | TRBV5-4
CASREDSRGSDTQYF | TGTGCCAGCAGGGAAGACTCTCGGGGGTCAGATACGCAGTATTTT | TRBJ2-3 | NA | NA | TRBV6-6
CASSFGRGGTEAFF | TGTGCCAGCAGTTTTGGTCGGGGGGGCACTGAAGCTTTCTTT | TRBJ1-1 | NA | NA | TRBV28
CASTTDQGRGIEAFF | TGTGCCAGCACCACCGACCAGGGGAGGGGAATTGAAGCTTTCTTT | TRBJ1-1 | NA | NA | TRBV7-9
CASSFTSGPYEQYF | TGTGCCAGCAGCTTTACTAGCGGCCCCTACGAGCAGTACTTC | TRBJ2-7 | NA | TRBD2 | TRBV7-9
CASSPAGGPDTQYF | TGTGCCAGCAGTCCAGCGGGAGGGCCGGATACGCAGTATTTT | TRBJ2-3 | NA | TRBD2 | TRBV6-5
CASSSGQGYEPQHF | TGTGCCAGCAGCTCGGGACAGGGGTACGAGCCCCAGCATTTT | TRBJ1-5 | NA | TRBD1 | TRBV5-8
CASSQGSWDEQFF | TGCGCCAGCAGCCAAGGGAGTTGGGATGAGCAGTTCTTC | TRBJ2-1 | NA | NA | TRBV5-1
CSATSDYEQYF | TGCAGTGCCACTAGCGACTACGAGCAGTACTTC | TRBJ2-7 | NA | TRBD2 | TRBV20-1
CASSVQGSNQPQHF | TGTGCCAGCAGCGTACAGGGGAGCAATCAGCCCCAGCATTTT | TRBJ1-5 | NA | TRBD1 | TRBV5-4
CASSLLSTGNWSSGANVLTF | TGTGCCAGCAGCTTACTATCAACAGGAAATTGGAGCTCTGGGGCCAACGTCCTGACTTTC | TRBJ2-6 | once | NA | TRBV11-3
CASSQDGRGFQETQYF | TGTGCCAGCAGCCAAGATGGGCGGGGGTTCCAAGAGACCCAGTACTTC | TRBJ2-5 | NA | TRBD2 | TRBV3-1/TRBV3-2
CASSLERPEDRETQYF | TGCGCCAGCAGCCTGGAGAGACCAGAGGATCGGGAGACCCAGTACTTC | TRBJ2-5 | NA | NA | TRBV5-1
CASGQGAQPKYF | TGTGCCAGCGGACAGGGGGCCCAGCCTAAGTACTTC | TRBJ2-5 | NA | TRBD1 | TRBV2
CASRIRGTAPTDTQYF | TGTGCCAGCAGGATCCGCGGGACAGCGCCCACAGATACGCAGTATTTT | TRBJ2-3 | NA | NA | TRBV2
CASSESLSGNTIYF | TGTGCCAGCAGTGAGTCCCTTTCTGGAAACACCATATATTTT | TRBJ1-3 | NA | NA | TRBV2
CAWSGNRGAPNSPLHF | TGTGCCTGGAGTGGAAACAGGGGAGCCCCTAATTCACCCCTCCACTTT | TRBJ1-6 | NA | TRBD1 | TRBV30
CASSEQGYSYNEQFF | TGTGCCAGCAGCGAACAGGGTTACTCCTACAATGAGCAGTTCTTC | TRBJ2-1 | NA | NA | TRBV7-2
CASSFREGRFLSSYNSPLHF | TGTGCCAGCAGTTTCAGGGAGGGTCGATTTTTAAGCTCCTATAATTCACCCCTCCACTTT | TRBJ1-6 | once | NA | TRBV28
CAWKAGGPVVYNEQFF | TGTGCCTGGAAGGCGGGAGGGCCAGTGGTCTACAATGAGCAGTTCTTC | TRBJ2-1 | NA | TRBD2 | TRBV30
CASRKTSGRFDEQYF | TGTGCCAGCAGAAAGACTAGCGGGAGATTCGACGAGCAGTACTTC | TRBJ2-7 | NA | TRBD2 | TRBV28
CASMITGGRTEAFF | TGTGCCAGTATGATCACAGGGGGGAGGACTGAAGCTTTCTTT | TRBJ1-1 | NA | TRBD1 | TRBV19
CASSMGPDRTFF | TGTGCCAGCAGTATGGGGCCCGACAGAACTTTCTTT | TRBJ1-1 | NA | NA | TRBV28
CASSFFSGGGGNQPQHF | TGTGCCAGTAGTTTTTTTTCAGGGGGCGGGGGCAATCAGCCCCAGCATTTT | TRBJ1-5 | NA | TRBD1 | TRBV19
CASSVGQVNGEQYF | TGTGCCAGCAGCGTAGGACAGGTCAACGGGGAGCAGTACTTC | TRBJ2-7 | NA | NA | TRBV9